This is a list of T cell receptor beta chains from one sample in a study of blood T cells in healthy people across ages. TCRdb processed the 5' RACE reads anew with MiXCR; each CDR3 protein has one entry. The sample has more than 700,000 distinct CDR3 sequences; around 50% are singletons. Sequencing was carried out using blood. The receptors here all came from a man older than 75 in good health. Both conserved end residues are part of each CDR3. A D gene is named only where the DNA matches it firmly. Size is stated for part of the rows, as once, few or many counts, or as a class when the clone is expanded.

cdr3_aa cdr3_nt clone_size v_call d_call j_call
CASGVSGGTQYF TGTGCCAGCGGAGTGAGTGGGGGTACGCAGTATTTT . TRBV7-6 . TRBJ2-3
CASSLEQSPYNEQFF TGTGCCAGCAGCTTAGAACAGAGCCCCTACAATGAGCAGTTCTTC . TRBV7-2 . TRBJ2-1
CSALTSGVETQYF TGCAGTGCCCTGACTAGCGGGGTGGAGACCCAGTACTTC . TRBV20-1 TRBD2 TRBJ2-5
CSARGVAGVPSSGEQFF TGCAGTGCTAGAGGGGTGGCGGGAGTCCCCTCTTCGGGTGAGCAGTTCTTC . TRBV20-1 TRBD2 TRBJ2-1
CASSSTGTLQYEQYF TGTGCCAGCAGTTCCACCGGGACGCTACAGTACGAGCAGTACTTC . TRBV12-3/TRBV12-4 . TRBJ2-7
CASSLEGASGARSTQYF TGCGCCAGCAGCTTGGAGGGGGCCTCGGGGGCGCGCAGTACGCAGTATTTT . TRBV5-1 . TRBJ2-3
CASSPATDTQYF TGTGCCAGCAGCCCCGCGACAGATACGCAGTATTTT many TRBV7-2 . TRBJ2-3
CASSPGGPSSYNEQFF TGTGCCAGCTCACCGGGAGGGCCAAGCTCCTACAATGAGCAGTTCTTC few TRBV18 TRBD2 TRBJ2-1
CSVPQGGTQYF TGCAGCGTTCCTCAGGGTGGAACGCAGTATTTT once TRBV29-1 . TRBJ2-3
CASSQINPGLADTQYF TGCGCCAGCAGCCAAATTAATCCAGGGTTGGCAGATACGCAGTATTTT . TRBV4-3 . TRBJ2-3
CASSPPGSPNEQYF TGTGCCAGCAGTCCCCCGGGTAGCCCAAACGAGCAGTACTTC . TRBV6-2/TRBV6-3 . TRBJ2-7
CASSRGTGGRDYGYTF TGTGCCAGCAGCCGAGGGACGGGGGGCCGCGACTATGGCTACACCTTC many TRBV7-2 . TRBJ1-2
CASSSSFSNQPQHF TGTGCCAGCAGCTCGTCCTTCAGCAATCAGCCCCAGCATTTT . TRBV7-2 . TRBJ1-5
CASSFYGEQFF TGTGCCAGCAGCTTTTACGGTGAGCAGTTCTTC few TRBV7-2 . TRBJ2-1
CSARWLHEKLFF TGCAGTGCTAGATGGCTTCATGAAAAACTGTTTTTT . TRBV20-1 . TRBJ1-4
CSVARGTNEELFF TGCAGCGTTGCCAGGGGGACTAATGAAGAACTGTTTTTT . TRBV29-1 TRBD1 TRBJ1-4
CASKTRGGASTDTQYF TGTGCCAGCAAAACCCGAGGGGGCGCGAGCACAGATACGCAGTATTTT . TRBV4-2 TRBD1 TRBJ2-3
CASRAGGPYEQYF TGTGCCAGCAGAGCGGGAGGGCCCTACGAGCAGTACTTC . TRBV2 TRBD2 TRBJ2-7
CASSPRDSGGTQYF TGTGCCAGCAGCCCGAGGGACTCAGGGGGTACGCAGTATTTT . TRBV11-2 . TRBJ2-3
CASRFLAGGNNEQFF TGTGCCAGCAGATTTCTAGCGGGAGGGAACAATGAGCAGTTCTTC . TRBV7-2 TRBD2 TRBJ2-1
CASSLSIVQREIYEQYF TGTGCCAGCAGTTTAAGCATTGTCCAGCGGGAGATCTACGAGCAGTACTTC . TRBV28 TRBD2 TRBJ2-7
CASSQNTPGGAGYAFF TGTGCCAGCAGCCAAAACACCCCAGGGGGGGCAGGATATGCTTTCTTT . TRBV14 TRBD1 TRBJ1-1
CASSESIPRRANVLTF TGCGCCAGCAGTGAGTCGATCCCCCGGAGGGCCAACGTCCTGACTTTC few TRBV10-2 . TRBJ2-6
CSASHRGAGVFGEQFF TGCAGTGCCTCCCACCGGGGGGCGGGAGTTTTCGGTGAGCAGTTCTTC few TRBV20-1 . TRBJ2-1
CASTSPGKSGNTIYF TGTGCCAGCACCTCTCCGGGGAAGTCTGGAAACACCATATATTTT . TRBV12-3/TRBV12-4 . TRBJ1-3
CSVEGTGDRSYEQYF TGCAGCGTTGAAGGCACAGGGGATAGGTCCTACGAGCAGTACTTC few TRBV29-1 TRBD1 TRBJ2-7
CASSSGLSTDTQYF TGTGCCAGCAGCTCTGGACTGAGCACAGATACGCAGTATTTT many TRBV7-2 . TRBJ2-3
CSVGAEGEKLFF TGCAGCGTTGGAGCAGAGGGTGAAAAACTGTTTTTT . TRBV29-1 . TRBJ1-4
CAGGGSSTDTQYF TGTGCCGGCGGCGGGTCTAGCACAGATACGCAGTATTTT . TRBV10-3 . TRBJ2-3
CASSQVASGGTDEQYF TGTGCCAGCAGCCAAGTGGCCAGCGGGGGGACCGACGAGCAGTACTTC . TRBV4-2 TRBD2 TRBJ2-7
CSAPGNPYNEQFF TGCAGTGCTCCCGGAAATCCCTACAATGAGCAGTTCTTC many TRBV20-1 . TRBJ2-1
CASRPDGTPYNEQFF TGTGCCAGCAGGCCTGACGGGACTCCGTACAATGAGCAGTTCTTC . TRBV14 . TRBJ2-1
CASSLFPSTDTQYF TGTGCCAGCAGCTTGTTCCCAAGCACAGATACGCAGTATTTT . TRBV11-2 . TRBJ2-3
CSARSASGVQGEQCF TGCAGTGCTAGGTCGGCTAGCGGGGTGCAAGGCGAGCAGTGCTTC . TRBV20-1 TRBD2 TRBJ2-5
CASSYLATDPSRNNEQFF TGTGCCAGCAGTTACCTTGCTACAGACCCCAGTCGTAACAATGAGCAGTTCTTC many TRBV6-2/TRBV6-3 . TRBJ2-1